These 10 T cell receptor beta chains were sequenced from one sample in a study of neurological immune-mediated disorders. Stated time point: longitudinal time-point 2. TCRdb processed the 5' RACE reads anew with MiXCR; each CDR3 protein has one entry. The sample lists fewer than 40,000 distinct CDR3 sequences; less than 15% were seen once. Specimen: PBMCs. Source of these receptors: a woman between 35 and 50 years old in good health.

This clonotype has ten or more counts. V usage is TRBV11-2 and J usage is TRBJ1-1, with D maybe TRBD1 (5 bases). CDR1 and CDR2 (germline): SGHAT, FQNNGV. Trimming removed 6 bases at V and 2 bases at J, with 16 bases between. This CDR3 has 15 residues. In DNA, the CDR3 is TGTGCCAGCAGGGTAGCAGGGTTTGGAAACACTGAAGCTTTCTTT. Encoded protein: CASRVAGFGNTEAFF. The whole variable domain, filled in from reference TRBV11-2 and TRBJ1-1, reads EAGVAQSPRYKIIEKRQSVAFWCNPISGHATLYWYQQILGQGPKLLIQFQNNGVVDDSQLPKDRFSAERLKGVDSTLKIQPAKLEDSAVYLCASRVAGFGNTEAFFGQGTRLTVV.

The table lists this clonotype with many counts. V is TRBV6-6 and J is TRBJ2-3; perhaps D is TRBD1 or TRBD2 (7 bases each). Trimming removed 5 bases at V and 6 bases at J, with 15 bases between. The CDR3 consists of 14 residues. CDR1 and CDR2 (germline): MNHNY, SVGAGI (reference sequence). The CDR3 sequence: CASSRDQGGDTQYF. The CDR3 DNA sequence: TGTGCCAGCAGTCGAGATCAGGGGGGGGATACGCAGTATTTT.

A few counts support this clonotype. The chain combines TRBV18 with TRBJ1-2; D is undetermined. Trimming cost V 3 bases and J 5 bases, with 13 bases left between them. Germline V gives CDR1 KGHSH, CDR2 LQKENI. This CDR3 is 14 amino acids long. DNA of the CDR3: TGTGCCAGCTCACCTACACACGTGGATTATGGCTACACCTTC. Encoded protein: CASSPTHVDYGYTF.

About this clonotype itself: It may be a read error: a sequence one base away is much more abundant. The gene calls are TRBV4-1 and TRBJ1-2, with a tentative D call TRBD1 (6 bases). Germline-derived CDR1 and CDR2 are MGHRA and YSYEKL. Trimming removed 3 bases at V and 6 bases at J, with 17 bases between. The CDR3 sequence is 15 residues long. The CDR3 reads CASSHLAGAIDGYTF. The DNA for the CDR3 is TGCGCCAGCAGCCACCTTGCGGGGGCCATAGATGGCTACACCTTC.

This clonotype was counted between two and nine times. J is TRBJ2-1 and V is TRBV7-9; 9 bases are shared with TRBD2. V shed 7 bases, J shed 2 bases, and the junction held 12 bases outside the gene matches. Germline assignment: CDR1 SEHNR and CDR2 FQNEAQ (reference sequence). The CDR3 consists of 17 residues. CDR3 amino acids: CASTNGGGLATYNEQFF. DNA of the CDR3: TGTGCCAGCACCAACGGAGGGGGACTAGCCACCTACAATGAGCAGTTCTTC.

This clonotype was observed at least ten times. This rearrangement joins TRBV6-1 to TRBJ2-6, with D unclear. The V gene's germline CDR1 is MNHNS and CDR2 SASEGT. The CDR3 covers 15 residues. Trimming removed 5 bases from V and 0 bases from J, with 8 bases in between. The CDR3 coding sequence is TGTGCCAGCAGTCCCGCCCGCTCTGGGGCCAACGTCCTGACTTTC. Translating it yields CASSPARSGANVLTF.

This clonotype came up many times. The chain joins TRBV12-3 or TRBV12-4 to TRBJ1-1; D is unclear. V gave up 8 bases and J gave up 5 bases, with 9 bases separating them. CDR3 length equals 11 residues. The CDR3 DNA sequence: TGTGCCAGCGGGTGGGGAACTGAAGCTTTCTTT. Protein: CASGWGTEAFF.

This clonotype was counted ten times or more. The CDR3 DNA is TGTGCCAGCAGTTGGGCGGGAGAGAACACCGGGGAGCTGTTTTTT. Its translation is CASSWAGENTGELFF. The J gene is TRBJ2-2, the V gene TRBV27; 7 bases map to TRBD2. The V gene's germline CDR1 is MNHEY and CDR2 SMNVEV (reference sequence). This CDR3 spans 15 amino acids. V dropped 4 bases and J dropped 1; count of bases not matched to a gene: 3.

This clonotype came up many times. The junction differs from germline at one of its ends, possibly a read error. The chain recombines TRBV5-1 with TRBJ2-1; D may be TRBD1 (6 bases). From germline, CDR1 is SGHRS and CDR2 YFSETQ. This CDR3 has 13 residues. CDR3 sequence reads: CASSLDSLNEQFF. In DNA form, the CDR3 reads TGCGCCAGCAGTTTGGACAGCCTCAATGAGCAGTTCTTC. Full variable domain (rest looked up from reference TRBV5-1 and TRBJ2-1): KAGVTQTPRYLIKTRGQQVTLSCSPISGHRSVSWYQQTPGQGLQFLFEYFSETQRNKGNFPGRFSGRQFSNSRSEMNVSTLELGDSALYLCASSLDSLNEQFFGPGTRLTVL.

This clonotype was observed at least ten times. V usage is TRBV28 and J usage is TRBJ1-3; D call uncertain. Germline loops: CDR1 MDHEN, CDR2 SYDVKM. The CDR3 has 13 amino acids. The germline V and J ends were trimmed by 8 bases and 0 bases, with 8 bases remaining between them. The CDR3: CASDRDSGNTIYF. CDR3 nucleotides: TGTGCCAGCGACCGGGACTCTGGAAACACCATATATTTT.